This TCR beta chain was captured by sequencing in a study of patients and donors after allogeneic stem cell transplantation. TCRdb used MiXCR to reprocess the RT-PCR reads, holding one entry per CDR3 protein. This sample yields 920,000 or so distinct CDR3 sequences, of which roughly 18% are seen a single time; roughly 6.4% belongs to the top ten. This clonotype was found a few times. The CDR3 has 14 residues. Germline CDR1 is MNHEY and CDR2 is SVGEGT. V gave up 0 bases and J gave up 9 bases, with 9 bases separating them. The material sequenced was blood, either unsorted or a sorted T cell fraction (not recorded which). The V call is TRBV6-2 or TRBV6-3, the J call TRBJ1-6; D remains ambiguous. The receptor was derived from a human donor who was either an allogeneic HSCT recipient or a stem cell or donor lymphocyte infusion donor (not recorded which). It is not recorded whose cells these are; they may come from a transplant donor. CDR3 loop: CASSYSGRISPLHF. In nucleotides, the CDR3 is TGTGCCAGCAGTTACTCCGGCAGAATTTCACCCCTCCACTTT.